This T cell receptor beta chain was captured in a study of T cell responses to AZD1222 COVID-19 vaccine. Study-wide results and limits: After the peak T cell response, and only then, were repertoires sampled.

Germline CDR1 and CDR2: SGHTA and FQGTGA. There are 14 residues in the CDR3. The V gene lost 1 base and the J gene lost 10 bases, with 14 bases spanning the gap. Libraries were prepared by immunoSEQ multiplex PCR; TCRdb keeps only in-frame clonotypes and omits some of them. The table includes roughly 70,000 clones, 85% detected once. Comments on this clone: The antigen is not known.

The starting material was peripheral blood, obtained on day 0 of AZD1222 vaccination. V is TRBV7-3 and J is TRBJ2-1; possible D gene TRBD2, 5 bases. The sequence was obtained from an adult in good health. CDR3 bases: TGTGCCAGCAGCTTAATGGCGGGTGTAAGCGAGCAGTTCTTC. The encoded protein is CASSLMAGVSEQFF.